This T cell receptor beta chain was captured in a study of T cell repertoires in cytomegalovirus infection. TCRdb used MiXCR to reprocess the reads, holding one entry per CDR3 protein. The sample holds roughly 720,000 distinct CDR3 sequences, 35% to 40% seen once. This clonotype turned up a few times. Trimming at V came to 4 bases and at J to 8 bases, leaving 9 bases not matched to a gene. Germline loops: CDR1 MGHRA, CDR2 YSYEKL. The CDR3 sequence is 16 residues long. The TCR comes from a human donor in good health (CMV status not recorded). Some clones in this sample may be carry-over from other donors' samples. Sequencing input: PBMCs. This chain joins TRBV4-1 and TRBJ2-6; 9 nucleotides line up with TRBD1. The CDR3 loop is CASSRSWTGVTNVLTF. For the CDR3, the DNA is TGCGCCAGCAGCCGTTCCTGGACAGGGGTGACCAACGTCCTGACTTTC.